A single sample gave rise to the 19 T cell receptor beta chains below, sequenced in a study of T cell changes during pregnancy in multiple sclerosis. This table comes from immunoSEQ multiplex PCR, and its TCRdb copy is limited to in-frame clones, with some not included. The table lists some 87,000 clones, approximately 92% of them singletons. This specimen consisted of peripheral blood, obtained in the first trimester of pregnancy. These receptors were obtained from a female donor with multiple sclerosis, enrolled in a pregnancy study.

V usage is TRBV4-3 and J usage is TRBJ2-7; TRBD1 matches at 7 bases. Germline V gene data show CDR1 as LGHNA and CDR2 as YSLEER. The CDR3 covers 14 residues. J lost 3 bases, V lost 3 bases, and 5 bases had no gene match. In nucleotides, the CDR3 is TGCGCCAGCAGCCACCGGACAGGAAACTACGAGCAGTACTTC. This translates into CASSHRTGNYEQYF.

This clone was counted at least ten times. The V gene is TRBV6-6, the J gene TRBJ2-7; 7 bases are shared with TRBD1. The CDR3 extends over 14 amino acids. Germline assignment: CDR1 MNHNY and CDR2 SVGAGI (reference sequence). The V and J ends lost 5 bases and 0 bases, in that order; junction bases with no gene match: 4. The DNA of the CDR3 is TGTGCCAGCAGTGCCGGGACAGCCTCCTACGAGCAGTACTTC. This sequence encodes CASSAGTASYEQYF.

The chain employs TRBV4-2 and TRBJ2-1; TRBD2 aligns across 9 bases. The CDR3 has 15 amino acids. Germline values: CDR1 LGHNA, CDR2 YNFKEQ. The V segment lost 1 base and the J segment 9 bases; nucleotides outside the gene matches: 7. The CDR3 sequence is CASSQGELLAGEQFF. The CDR3, as DNA: TGTGCCAGCAGCCAAGGGGAGCTACTAGCGGGTGAGCAGTTCTTC.

The V call is TRBV27, the J call TRBJ1-2, with unresolved D. The V and J ends lost 6 bases and 2 bases respectively, with 13 bases between them. The CDR3 runs to 14 residues. Germline V lookup: CDR1 MNHEY, CDR2 SMNVEV (reference sequence). The CDR3 reads CASSGEEGNYGYTF. The CDR3 DNA reads TGTGCCAGCAGCGGGGAGGAGGGCAACTATGGCTACACCTTC.

This clone showed up just once. V usage is TRBV6-6 and J usage is TRBJ2-1; 11 bases are a match to TRBD2. V lost 5 bases to trimming and J lost 15 bases; unmatched junction nucleotides: 6. Germline V gene data show CDR1 as MNHNY and CDR2 as SVGAGI (reference sequence). This CDR3 has 12 amino acids. The CDR3 region is CASSDIAGGWFF. CDR3 DNA: TGTGCCAGCAGTGACATAGCGGGGGGGTGGTTCTTC.

The chain uses TRBV6-1 and TRBJ1-5, with D tentatively TRBD1 (6 bases). Germline-derived CDR1 and CDR2 are MNHNS and SASEGT. V was pared by 8 bases and J by 8 bases, with 13 bases between. The CDR3 is 12 residues long. CDR3 nucleotide sequence: TGTGCCAGCTCGGGGGGGCCGGAGCCCCAGCATTTT. This sequence encodes CASSGGPEPQHF.

This chain's CDR3 is CASRGPSVEKLFF. CDR3 coding DNA: TGCGCCAGCAGGGGGCCCTCGGTTGAAAAACTGTTTTTT. V usage is TRBV4-1 and J usage is TRBJ1-4; D may be TRBD1 (5 bases). The ends were cut back, 6 bases at V and 7 bases at J, with 12 bases in the middle. This CDR3 spans 13 amino acids. Germline V lookup: CDR1 MGHRA, CDR2 YSYEKL.

The chain employs TRBV28 and TRBJ2-7, with TRBD1 identical over 9 bases. Germline-derived CDR1 and CDR2 are MDHEN and SYDVKM. This CDR3 contains 15 residues. After removal of 6 bases from V and 7 bases from J, the junction contained 13 bases not matched to a gene. The CDR3 spells CASSDRGSPLGEQYF. The CDR3 nucleotides are TGTGCCAGCAGCGACAGGGGGTCCCCGCTTGGAGAGCAGTACTTC.

This chain connects TRBV2 to TRBJ2-1; no clear D gene. This CDR3 is 14 amino acids long. Between the trimmed V and J ends, which lost 0 bases and 9 bases, there was a span of 12 bases. CDR1 is SNHLY, CDR2 FYNNEI, per germline. CDR3 bases: TGTGCCAGCAGTGAAGCGACGCCTAGAACTGAGCAGTTCTTC. Translating gives CASSEATPRTEQFF.

In its sample, this clone was seen once. The chain carries TRBV9 and TRBJ2-6, with a possible D match to TRBD2 (5 bases). Germline values: CDR1 SGDLS, CDR2 YYNGEE. V was clipped by 0 bases and J by 2 bases, with 9 bases between them. The CDR3 is 16 amino acids. CDR3 region: CASSVDDYPGANVLTF. The CDR3 DNA reads TGTGCCAGCAGCGTAGACGACTACCCTGGGGCCAACGTCCTGACTTTC.

The chain is built from TRBV10-3 and TRBJ1-1, with D possibly being TRBD1 (6 bases). V lost 2 bases and J 11 bases, leaving 18 bases between the germline ends. Looked up from germline, CDR1 is ENHRY and CDR2 is SYGVKD. The CDR3 is 14 residues long. The CDR3 DNA reads as TGTGCCATCAGTGAGGAGCGTCGGACAGCCGAGGCTTTCTTT. The encoded protein is CAISEERRTAEAFF.

The chain carries TRBV6-1 and TRBJ1-2; 7 bases map to TRBD1. V dropped 8 bases and J dropped 8; count of bases not matched to a gene: 17. Germline assignment: CDR1 MNHNS and CDR2 SASEGT. This CDR3 region has 15 residues. The CDR3, as DNA: TGTGCCAGCTCCCCCGGGACAGAAGGAGTTGGGGGCTACACCTTC. Protein product: CASSPGTEGVGGYTF.

This sequence joins TRBV4-2 and TRBJ2-2, with unresolved D. Germline V CDR1 and CDR2: LGHNA, YNFKEQ. The CDR3 consists of 15 residues. V was trimmed by 0 bases and J by 0 bases, leaving 5 bases between them. CDR3: CASSQEGSNTGELFF. CDR3 coding DNA: TGTGCCAGCAGCCAAGAGGGCTCGAACACCGGGGAGCTGTTTTTT.

J is TRBJ1-5 and V is TRBV11-2; no definite D call. The length of the CDR3 is 13 residues. Germline-derived CDR1 and CDR2 are SGHAT and FQNNGV. The V end was cut by 5 bases, the J end by 1 base, with 6 bases between. CDR3 DNA sequence: TGTGCCAGCAGCCCTAGCAGCAATCAGCCCCAGCATTTT. This encodes CASSPSSNQPQHF.

The CDR3 sequence is CASSDWSGVGPGGELFF. CDR3 nucleotide sequence: TGTGCCAGCAGTGACTGGTCGGGAGTAGGACCAGGAGGGGAGCTGTTTTTT. The genes are TRBV6-4 and TRBJ2-2, with D tentatively TRBD2 (6 bases). V was cut by 1 base and J by 8 bases, with 20 bases left in between. Germline-derived CDR1 and CDR2 are MRHNA and SNTAGT. CDR3 length: 17 amino acids.

The V and J genes are TRBV2 and TRBJ2-3, with TRBD2 identical over 8 bases. The ends lost 4 bases at V and 3 bases at J; junction bases unmatched: 6. Looked up from germline, CDR1 is SNHLY and CDR2 is FYNNEI. The CDR3 spans 15 residues. CDR3 bases: TGTGCCAGCAGTGTTTTAGCTAGCGGGACAGATACGCAGTATTTT. Its protein product is CASSVLASGTDTQYF.

The chain links TRBV19 to TRBJ2-1; weak D call: TRBD2 (6 bases). This CDR3 comprises 15 residues. In germline, CDR1 is LNHDA, CDR2 SQIVND (reference sequence). Trimming stripped 4 bases from V and 0 bases from J, with 10 bases between. The CDR3 region is CASSRGGTSYNEQFF. The CDR3 region has the DNA TGTGCCAGTAGTAGGGGCGGGACCTCCTACAATGAGCAGTTCTTC.

The chain joins TRBV6-1 to TRBJ2-3; 8 nucleotides align to TRBD2. The length of the CDR3 is 15 residues. Germline CDR1 and CDR2: MNHNS and SASEGT. V lost 4 bases and J lost 0; bases outside the gene matches: 3. The CDR3 DNA reads as TGTGCCAGCAGTGCCGGGACTAGTAGCACAGATACGCAGTATTTT. Amino acid sequence: CASSAGTSSTDTQYF.

This chain uses TRBV25-1 with TRBJ2-1; D might be TRBD2 (5 bases). Germline V gene lookup returns CDR1 MGHDK and CDR2 SYGVNS. V was trimmed by 8 bases and J by 2 bases, leaving 16 bases between them. CDR3 size: 15 residues. The CDR3 DNA follows: TGTGCCAGCGCGCTCGGAAGGCGGGCCTACAATGAGCAGTTCTTC. It codes for CASALGRRAYNEQFF.